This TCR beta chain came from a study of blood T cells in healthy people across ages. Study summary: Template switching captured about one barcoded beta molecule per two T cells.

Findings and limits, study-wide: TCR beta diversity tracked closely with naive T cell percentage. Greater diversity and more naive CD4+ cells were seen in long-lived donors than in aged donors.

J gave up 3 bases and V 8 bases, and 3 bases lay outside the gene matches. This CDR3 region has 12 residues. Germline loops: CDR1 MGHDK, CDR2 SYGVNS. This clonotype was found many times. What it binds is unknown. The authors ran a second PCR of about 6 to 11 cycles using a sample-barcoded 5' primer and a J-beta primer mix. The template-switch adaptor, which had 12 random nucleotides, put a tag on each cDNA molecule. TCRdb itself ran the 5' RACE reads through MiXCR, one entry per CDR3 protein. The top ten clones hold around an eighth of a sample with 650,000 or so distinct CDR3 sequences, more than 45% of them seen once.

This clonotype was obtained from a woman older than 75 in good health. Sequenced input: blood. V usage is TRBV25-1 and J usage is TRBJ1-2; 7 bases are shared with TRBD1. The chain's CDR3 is CASGGQHYGYTF. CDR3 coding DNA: TGTGCCAGCGGGGGACAGCACTATGGCTACACCTTC.